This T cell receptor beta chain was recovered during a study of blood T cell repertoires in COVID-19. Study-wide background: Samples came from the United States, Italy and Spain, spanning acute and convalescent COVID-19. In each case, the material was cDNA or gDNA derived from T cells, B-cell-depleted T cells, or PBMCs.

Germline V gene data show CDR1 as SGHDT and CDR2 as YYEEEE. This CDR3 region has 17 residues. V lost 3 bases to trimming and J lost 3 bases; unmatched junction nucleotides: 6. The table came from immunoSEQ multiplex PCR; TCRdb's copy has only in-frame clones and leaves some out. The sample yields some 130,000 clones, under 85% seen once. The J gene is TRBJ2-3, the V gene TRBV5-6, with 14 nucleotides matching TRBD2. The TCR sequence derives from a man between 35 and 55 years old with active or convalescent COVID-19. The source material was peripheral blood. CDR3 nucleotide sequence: TGTGCCAGCAGCTCGCGACTAGCGGGGGGGCCAACAGATACGCAGTATTTT. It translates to CASSSRLAGGPTDTQYF.